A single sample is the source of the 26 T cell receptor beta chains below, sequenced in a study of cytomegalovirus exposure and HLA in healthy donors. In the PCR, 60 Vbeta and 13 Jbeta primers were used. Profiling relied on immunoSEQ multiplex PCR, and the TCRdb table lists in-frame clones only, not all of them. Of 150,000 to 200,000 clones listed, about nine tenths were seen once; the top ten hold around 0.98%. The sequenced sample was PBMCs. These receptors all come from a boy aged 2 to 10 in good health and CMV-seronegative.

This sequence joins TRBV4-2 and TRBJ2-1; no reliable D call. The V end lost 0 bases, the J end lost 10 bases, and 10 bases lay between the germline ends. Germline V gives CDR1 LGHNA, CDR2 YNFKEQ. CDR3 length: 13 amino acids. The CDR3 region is CASSQDTLGEQFF. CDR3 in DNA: TGTGCCAGCAGCCAAGATACTCTCGGGGAGCAGTTCTTC.

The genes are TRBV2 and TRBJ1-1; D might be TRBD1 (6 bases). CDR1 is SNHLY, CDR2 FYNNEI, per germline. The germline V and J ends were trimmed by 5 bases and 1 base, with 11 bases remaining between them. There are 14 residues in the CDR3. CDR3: CASSKRTANTEAFF. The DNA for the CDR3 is TGTGCCAGCAGTAAACGGACAGCGAACACTGAAGCTTTCTTT.

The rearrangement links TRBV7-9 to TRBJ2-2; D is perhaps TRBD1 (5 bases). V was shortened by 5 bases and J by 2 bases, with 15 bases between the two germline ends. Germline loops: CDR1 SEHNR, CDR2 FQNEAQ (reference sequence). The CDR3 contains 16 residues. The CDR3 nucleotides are TGTGCCAGCAGCCCTCAATCAGGGTTTAACACCGGGGAGCTGTTTTTT. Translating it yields CASSPQSGFNTGELFF.

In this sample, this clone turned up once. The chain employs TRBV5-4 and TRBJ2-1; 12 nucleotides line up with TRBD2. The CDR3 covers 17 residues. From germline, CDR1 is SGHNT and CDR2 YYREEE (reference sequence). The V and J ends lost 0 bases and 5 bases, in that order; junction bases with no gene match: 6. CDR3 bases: TGTGCCAGCAGCTTGGGGTCCCGGACTAGCGGGAACAATGAGCAGTTCTTC. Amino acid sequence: CASSLGSRTSGNNEQFF.

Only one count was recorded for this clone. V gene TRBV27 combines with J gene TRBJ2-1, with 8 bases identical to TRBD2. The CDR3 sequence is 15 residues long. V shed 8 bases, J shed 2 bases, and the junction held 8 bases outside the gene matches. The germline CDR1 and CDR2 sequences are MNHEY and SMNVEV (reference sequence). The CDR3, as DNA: TGTGCCAGCGCTCTCGGGGGGGGCCCCTACAATGAGCAGTTCTTC. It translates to CASALGGGPYNEQFF.

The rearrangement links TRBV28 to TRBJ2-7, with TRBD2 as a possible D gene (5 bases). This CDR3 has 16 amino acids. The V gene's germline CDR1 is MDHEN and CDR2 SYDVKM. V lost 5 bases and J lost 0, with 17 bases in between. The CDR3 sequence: CASSPTHRRGSYEQYF. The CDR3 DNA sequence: TGTGCCAGCAGTCCAACACACAGACGGGGCTCCTACGAGCAGTACTTC. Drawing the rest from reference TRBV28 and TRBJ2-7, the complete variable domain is DVKVTQSSRYLVKRTGEKVFLECVQDMDHENMFWYRQDPGLGLRLIYFSYDVKMKEKGDIPEGYSVSREKKERFSLILESASTNQTSMYLCASSPTHRRGSYEQYFGPGTRLTVT.

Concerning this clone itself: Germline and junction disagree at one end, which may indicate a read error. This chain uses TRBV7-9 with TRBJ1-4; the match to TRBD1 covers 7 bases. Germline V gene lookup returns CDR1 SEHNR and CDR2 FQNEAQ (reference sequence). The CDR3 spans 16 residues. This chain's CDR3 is CSSSLGGQAFNEKLFF. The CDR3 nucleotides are TGTTCCAGCAGCTTAGGAGGACAGGCCTTTAATGAAAAACTGTTTTTT.

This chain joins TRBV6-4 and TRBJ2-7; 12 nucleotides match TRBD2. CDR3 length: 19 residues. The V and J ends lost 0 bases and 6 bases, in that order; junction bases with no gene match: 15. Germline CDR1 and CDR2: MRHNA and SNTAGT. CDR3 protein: CASSDSTGTASGRACEQYF. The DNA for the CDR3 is TGTGCCAGCAGTGACTCGACAGGTACGGCTAGCGGGAGGGCCTGCGAGCAGTACTTC.

CDR3: CASSFQREWDEQYF. The CDR3, as DNA: TGTGCCAGCAGCTTCCAGCGGGAGTGGGACGAGCAGTACTTC. The V gene is TRBV6-5, the J gene TRBJ2-7; 8 bases are a match to TRBD2. With 6 bases clipped from V and 5 bases from J, the junction kept 9 bases outside the gene matches. CDR1 is MNHEY, CDR2 SVGAGI, per germline. The CDR3 has 14 residues.

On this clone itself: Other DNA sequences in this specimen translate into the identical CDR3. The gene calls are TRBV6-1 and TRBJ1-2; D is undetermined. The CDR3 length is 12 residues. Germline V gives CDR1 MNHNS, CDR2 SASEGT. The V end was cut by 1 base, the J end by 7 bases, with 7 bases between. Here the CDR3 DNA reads TGTGCCAGCAGTGAAGGGGCCGGTGGCTACACCTTC. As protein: CASSEGAGGYTF.

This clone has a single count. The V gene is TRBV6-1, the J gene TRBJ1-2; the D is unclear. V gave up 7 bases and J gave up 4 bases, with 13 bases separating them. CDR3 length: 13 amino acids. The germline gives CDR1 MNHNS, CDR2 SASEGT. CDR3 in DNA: TGTGCCAGCACCGAGAGGGCTGGCTATGGCTACACCTTC. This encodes CASTERAGYGYTF.

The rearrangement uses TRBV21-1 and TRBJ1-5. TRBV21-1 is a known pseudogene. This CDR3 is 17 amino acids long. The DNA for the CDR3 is TGTGCCAGCAGCAAGGAGGTTCGCGGGGATAGCAATCAGCCCCAGCATTTT. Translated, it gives CASSKEVRGDSNQPQHF.

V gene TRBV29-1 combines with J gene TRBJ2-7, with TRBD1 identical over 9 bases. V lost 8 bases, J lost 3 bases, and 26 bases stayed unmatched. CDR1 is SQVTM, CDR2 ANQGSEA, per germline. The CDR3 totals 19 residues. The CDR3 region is CSPGETGGAWAKWDYEQYF. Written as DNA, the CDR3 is TGCAGCCCTGGGGAAACAGGGGGCGCTTGGGCAAAATGGGACTACGAGCAGTACTTC.

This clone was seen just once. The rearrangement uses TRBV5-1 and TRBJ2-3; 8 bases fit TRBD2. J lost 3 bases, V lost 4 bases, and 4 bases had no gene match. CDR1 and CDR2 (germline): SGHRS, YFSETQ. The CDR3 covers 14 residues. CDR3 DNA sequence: TGCGCCAGCAGCGCCGGGGGGGGGACAGATACGCAGTATTTT. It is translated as CASSAGGGTDTQYF.

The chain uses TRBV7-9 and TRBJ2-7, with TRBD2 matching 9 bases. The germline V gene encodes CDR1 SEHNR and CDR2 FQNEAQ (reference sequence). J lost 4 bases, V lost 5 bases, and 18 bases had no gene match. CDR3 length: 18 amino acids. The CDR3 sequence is CASSPQIGVSGSSYEQYF. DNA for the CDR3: TGTGCCAGCAGCCCACAAATAGGCGTTAGCGGGAGTTCGTACGAGCAGTACTTC.

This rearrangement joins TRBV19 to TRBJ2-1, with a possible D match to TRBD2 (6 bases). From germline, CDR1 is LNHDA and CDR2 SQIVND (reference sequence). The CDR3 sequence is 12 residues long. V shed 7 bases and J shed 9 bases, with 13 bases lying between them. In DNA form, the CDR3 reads TGTGCCAGTAACACCCGGGAGACTGAGCAGTTCTTC. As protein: CASNTRETEQFF.

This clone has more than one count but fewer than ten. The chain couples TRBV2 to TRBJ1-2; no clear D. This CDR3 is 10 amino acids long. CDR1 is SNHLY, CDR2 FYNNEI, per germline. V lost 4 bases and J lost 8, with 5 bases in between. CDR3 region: CASSGRGYTF. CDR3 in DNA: TGTGCCAGCAGTGGGCGGGGCTACACCTTC.

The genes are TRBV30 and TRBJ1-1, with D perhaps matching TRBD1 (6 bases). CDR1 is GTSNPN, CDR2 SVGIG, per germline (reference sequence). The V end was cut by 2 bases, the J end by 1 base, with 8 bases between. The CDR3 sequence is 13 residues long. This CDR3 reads CAWSSDRNTEAFF. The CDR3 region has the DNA TGTGCCTGGAGTTCGGACAGGAACACTGAAGCTTTCTTT.

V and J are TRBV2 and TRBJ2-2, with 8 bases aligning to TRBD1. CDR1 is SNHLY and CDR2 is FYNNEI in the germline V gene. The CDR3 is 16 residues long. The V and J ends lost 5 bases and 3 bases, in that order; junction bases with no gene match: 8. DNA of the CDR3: TGTGCCAGCAGTAATACAGGGGGTGGTGACACCGGGGAGCTGTTTTTT. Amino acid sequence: CASSNTGGGDTGELFF.

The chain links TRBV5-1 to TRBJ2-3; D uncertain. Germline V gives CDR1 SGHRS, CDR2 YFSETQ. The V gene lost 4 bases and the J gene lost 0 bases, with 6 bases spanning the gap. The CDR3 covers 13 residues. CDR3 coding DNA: TGCGCCAGCAGCCTCTCCAGCACAGATACGCAGTATTTT. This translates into CASSLSSTDTQYF.

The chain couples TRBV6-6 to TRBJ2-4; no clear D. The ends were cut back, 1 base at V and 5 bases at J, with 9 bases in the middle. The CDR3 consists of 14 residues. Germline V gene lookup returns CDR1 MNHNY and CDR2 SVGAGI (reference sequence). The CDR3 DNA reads TGTGCCAGCAGTTACTTAACAGTGGAAAACATTCAGTACTTC. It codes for CASSYLTVENIQYF.

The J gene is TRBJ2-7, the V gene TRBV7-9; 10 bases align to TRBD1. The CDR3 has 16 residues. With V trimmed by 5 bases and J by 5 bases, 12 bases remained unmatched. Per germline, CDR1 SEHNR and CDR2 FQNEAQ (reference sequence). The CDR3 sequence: CASSTTPTGGWDEQYF. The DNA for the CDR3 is TGTGCCAGCAGCACCACCCCGACAGGGGGCTGGGACGAGCAGTACTTC.

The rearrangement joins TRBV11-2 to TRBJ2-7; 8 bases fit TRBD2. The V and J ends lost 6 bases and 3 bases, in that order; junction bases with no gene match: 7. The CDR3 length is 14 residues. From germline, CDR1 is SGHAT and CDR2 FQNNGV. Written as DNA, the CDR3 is TGTGCCAGCAGGGGTCGGGGGGGTAACTACGAGCAGTACTTC. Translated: CASRGRGGNYEQYF.

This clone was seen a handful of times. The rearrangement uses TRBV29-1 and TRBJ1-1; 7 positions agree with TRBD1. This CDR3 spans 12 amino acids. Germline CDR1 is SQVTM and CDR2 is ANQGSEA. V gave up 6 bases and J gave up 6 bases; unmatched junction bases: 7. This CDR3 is CSVSRGNSEAFF. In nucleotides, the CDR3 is TGCAGCGTGAGCAGGGGGAATTCTGAAGCTTTCTTT.

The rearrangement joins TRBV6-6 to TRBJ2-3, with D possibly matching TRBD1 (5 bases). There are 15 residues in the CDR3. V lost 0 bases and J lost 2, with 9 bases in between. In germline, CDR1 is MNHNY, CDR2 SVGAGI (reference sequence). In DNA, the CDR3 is TGTGCCAGCAGTTACTCGACAGCTCCCACAGATACGCAGTATTTT. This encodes CASSYSTAPTDTQYF.

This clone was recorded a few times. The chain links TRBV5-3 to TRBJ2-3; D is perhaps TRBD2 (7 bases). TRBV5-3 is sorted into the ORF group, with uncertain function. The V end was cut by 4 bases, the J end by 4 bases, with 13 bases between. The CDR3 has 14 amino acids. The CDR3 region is CARSLRRGPDTQYF. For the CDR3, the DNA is TGTGCCAGAAGCCTTAGGCGGGGGCCAGATACGCAGTATTTT.